This T cell receptor beta chain appears in the sequencing data of a study of blood T cell dynamics during melanoma immunotherapy. The time point: week 3, after first cycle of checkpoint inhibitor. Assay: immunoSEQ multiplex PCR; the TCRdb copy retains only in-frame clones and omits some. Of approximately 29,000 clones listed, roughly 83% are singletons. The CDR3 spans 15 residues. Looked up from germline, CDR1 is LNHDA and CDR2 is SQIVND (reference sequence). V trimming: 7 bases; J trimming: 1 base; junction bases outside the gene matches: 9. Source: blood, taken from a patient treated with checkpoint blockade. The chain recombines TRBV19 with TRBJ2-5, with TRBD2 identical over 7 bases. This receptor was identified in a human donor with melanoma. In DNA form, the CDR3 reads TGTGCCAGTATCCCGCCGGGGGGTCTCCAAGAGACCCAGTACTTC. Protein sequence: CASIPPGGLQETQYF. The whole variable domain, remainder taken from reference TRBV19 and TRBJ2-5, is DGGITQSPKYLFRKEGQNVTLSCEQNLNHDAMYWYRQDPGQGLRLIYYSQIVNDFQKGDIAEGYSVSREKKESFPLTVTSAQKNPTAFYLCASIPPGGLQETQYFGPGTRLLVL.